Described below is a single T cell receptor beta chain sequence and its context. Its antigen is not known. This sample is drawn from a study of T cell responses to AZD1222 COVID-19 vaccine. Overall study: Both about-4-week and about-12-week second-dose recipients were combined. Study-wide results and caveats: Two AZD1222 administrations were followed by greater Spike-specific TCR breadth and depth. It should be noted that donors were predominantly white British and more often female, and clonal diversity was possibly underestimated. Spike regions recognized by vaccine-associated CD4 TCRs spanned the protein, led by 160-218 and 743-854.

Repertoires were generated with immunoSEQ multiplex PCR, while TCRdb's copy carries only in-frame clones and drops some. Of about 140,000 clones in the sample, 90% were seen once. The CDR3 length is 13 residues. CDR1 and CDR2 from the germline V gene are SGHDT and YYEEEE. Unmatched junction bases numbered 6, after V lost 3 bases and J lost 7 bases. V and J are TRBV5-6 and TRBJ1-2, with 7 bases aligning to TRBD1. This receptor was obtained from an adult in good health. Material: peripheral blood, obtained on day 0 of AZD1222 vaccination. CDR3 nucleotides: TGTGCCAGCAGCTCTGGGTGGGACAGTGGCTACACCTTC. Its protein product is CASSSGWDSGYTF.